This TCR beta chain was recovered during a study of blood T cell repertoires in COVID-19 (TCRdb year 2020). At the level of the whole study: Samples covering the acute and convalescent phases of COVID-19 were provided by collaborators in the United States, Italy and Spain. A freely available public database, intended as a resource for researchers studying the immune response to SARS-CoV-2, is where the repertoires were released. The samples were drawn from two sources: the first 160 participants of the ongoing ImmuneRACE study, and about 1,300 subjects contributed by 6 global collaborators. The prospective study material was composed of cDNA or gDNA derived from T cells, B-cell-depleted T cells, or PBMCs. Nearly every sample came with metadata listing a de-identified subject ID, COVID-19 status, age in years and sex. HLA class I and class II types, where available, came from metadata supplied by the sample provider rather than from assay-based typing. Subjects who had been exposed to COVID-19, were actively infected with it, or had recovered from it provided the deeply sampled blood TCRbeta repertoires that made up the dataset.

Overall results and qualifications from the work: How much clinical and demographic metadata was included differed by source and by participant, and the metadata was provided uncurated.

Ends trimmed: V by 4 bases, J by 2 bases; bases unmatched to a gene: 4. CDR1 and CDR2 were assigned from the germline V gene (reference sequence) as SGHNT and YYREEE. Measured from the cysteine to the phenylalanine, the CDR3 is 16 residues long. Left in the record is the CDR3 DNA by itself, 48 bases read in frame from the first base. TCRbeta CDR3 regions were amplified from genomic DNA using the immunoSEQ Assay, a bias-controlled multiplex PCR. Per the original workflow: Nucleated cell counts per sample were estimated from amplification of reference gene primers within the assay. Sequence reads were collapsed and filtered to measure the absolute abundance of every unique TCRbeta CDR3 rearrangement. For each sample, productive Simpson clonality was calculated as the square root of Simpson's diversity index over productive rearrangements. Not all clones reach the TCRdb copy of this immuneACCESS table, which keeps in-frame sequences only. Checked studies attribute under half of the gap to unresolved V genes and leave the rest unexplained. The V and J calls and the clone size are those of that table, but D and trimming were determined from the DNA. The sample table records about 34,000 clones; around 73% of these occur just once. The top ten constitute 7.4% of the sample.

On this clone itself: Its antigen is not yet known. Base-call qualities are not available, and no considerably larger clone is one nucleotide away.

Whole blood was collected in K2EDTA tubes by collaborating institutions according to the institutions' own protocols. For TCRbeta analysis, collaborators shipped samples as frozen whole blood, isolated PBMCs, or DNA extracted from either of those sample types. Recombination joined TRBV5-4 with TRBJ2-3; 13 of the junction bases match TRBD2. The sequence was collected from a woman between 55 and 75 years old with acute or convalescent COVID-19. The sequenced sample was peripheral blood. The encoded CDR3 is CASSPGTSGATDTQYF. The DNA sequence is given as TGTGCCAGCAGCCCGGGGACTAGCGGGGCCACAGATACGCAGTATTTT.